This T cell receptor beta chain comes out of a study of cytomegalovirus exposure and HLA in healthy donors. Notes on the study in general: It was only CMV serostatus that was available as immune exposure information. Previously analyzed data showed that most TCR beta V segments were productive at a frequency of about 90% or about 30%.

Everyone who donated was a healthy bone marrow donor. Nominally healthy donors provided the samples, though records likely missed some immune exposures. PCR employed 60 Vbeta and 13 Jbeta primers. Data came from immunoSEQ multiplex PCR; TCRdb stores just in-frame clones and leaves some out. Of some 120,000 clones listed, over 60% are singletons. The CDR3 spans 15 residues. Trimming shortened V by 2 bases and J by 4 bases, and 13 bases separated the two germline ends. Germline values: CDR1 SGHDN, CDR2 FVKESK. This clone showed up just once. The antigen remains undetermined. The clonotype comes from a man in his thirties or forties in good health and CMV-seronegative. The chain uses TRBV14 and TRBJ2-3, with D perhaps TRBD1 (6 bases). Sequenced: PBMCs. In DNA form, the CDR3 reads TGTGCCAGCAGCCAAAAACAGGGATCATCAGATACGCAGTATTTT. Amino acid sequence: CASSQKQGSSDTQYF.